The entry below describes one TCR beta chain. The data originate from a study of blood T cells in healthy people across ages. PCR was performed a second time for about 7 to 12 cycles using a sample-barcoded 5' primer and a J-beta primer mix. TCRdb re-called the 5' RACE reads through MiXCR, storing one row per CDR3 protein. Of roughly 1,500,000 distinct CDR3 sequences listed, about 32% are singletons. The CDR3 is made up of 14 amino acids. Germline-derived CDR1 and CDR2 are ENHRY and SYGVKD. The material sequenced was blood. The TCR comes from a young woman in good health. The chain combines TRBV10-3 with TRBJ2-5; the D is unclear. The closer fit of TRBJ2-1 to the DNA end suggests the J call may be wrong. The CDR3 reads CATSKQPTQETQFF. CDR3 coding DNA: TGTGCCACCTCGAAGCAACCAACTCAAGAGACCCAGTTCTTC.